These 29 T cell receptor beta chains originate from one sample sequenced in a study of radiation and T cells in renal cell carcinoma. Time point meaning: baseline pretreatment blood. Treatment denoted: 15 Gy SBRT to primary tumor, nephrectomy 4 weeks later. Sequencing was performed with immunoSEQ multiplex PCR; in TCRdb, only in-frame clones are kept and a portion is missing. The table shows about 49,000 clones, with 83% occurring only once. The sample here was blood, taken from a patient whose treatment included radiotherapy and nephrectomy. The receptors derive from a woman between 70 and 85 years old with renal cell carcinoma.

This clone was counted a single time. The J gene is TRBJ2-1, the V gene TRBV27; 7 bases are shared with TRBD2. V was clipped by 6 bases and J by 12 bases; unmatched bases: 8. The V gene's germline CDR1 is MNHEY and CDR2 SMNVEV (reference sequence). The length of the CDR3 is 12 residues. The DNA of the CDR3 is TGTGCCAGCAGGGCTAGCGGTACCCTGCAGTTCTTC. It specifies CASRASGTLQFF.

The chain links TRBV10-3 to TRBJ2-3; 13 positions agree with TRBD2. The CDR3 contains 15 residues. Germline CDR1 and CDR2: ENHRY and SYGVKD. The ends lost 5 bases at V and 3 bases at J; junction bases unmatched: 2. The CDR3 DNA reads TGTGCCATCAGTACTAGCGGGGGGGCGACAGATACGCAGTATTTT. This codes for CAISTSGGATDTQYF.

This chain connects TRBV27 to TRBJ1-5; TRBD1 might be the D (6 bases). CDR3 size: 17 residues. The germline gives CDR1 MNHEY, CDR2 SMNVEV (reference sequence). The V end was cut by 6 bases, the J end by 2 bases, with 20 bases between. The CDR3 DNA sequence: TGTGCCAGCAGCCGAAGTAACAGGGTTGATGGCAATCAGCCCCAGCATTTT. It specifies CASSRSNRVDGNQPQHF.

This clone appeared a single time. This chain links TRBV6-6 with TRBJ1-5; no clear D gene. Looked up from germline, CDR1 is MNHNY and CDR2 is SVGAGI (reference sequence). The ends were cut back, 7 bases at V and 0 bases at J, with 10 bases in the middle. CDR3 length: 14 amino acids. The CDR3: CASTRPDSNQPQHF. The DNA of the CDR3 is TGTGCCAGCACACGTCCCGATAGCAATCAGCCCCAGCATTTT.

This sequence joins TRBV5-1 and TRBJ2-7; 7 bases are a match to TRBD2. The CDR3 loop spans 15 amino acids. Per germline, CDR1 SGHRS and CDR2 YFSETQ. The junction had 5 bases not matched to a gene; V was cut back by 2 bases and J by 0 bases. CDR3 protein: CASSLWDYSSYEQYF. The CDR3 bases are TGCGCCAGCAGCTTATGGGACTACTCCTCCTACGAGCAGTACTTC. Looking up the rest from reference TRBV5-1 and TRBJ2-7 gives the full variable domain: KAGVTQTPRYLIKTRGQQVTLSCSPISGHRSVSWYQQTPGQGLQFLFEYFSETQRNKGNFPGRFSGRQFSNSRSEMNVSTLELGDSALYLCASSLWDYSSYEQYFGPGTRLTVT.

The chain uses TRBV5-1 and TRBJ2-2, with D possibly being TRBD1 or TRBD2 (5 bases each). The CDR3 has 16 amino acids. The V end lost 3 bases, the J end lost 1 base, and 13 bases lay between the germline ends. The V gene's germline CDR1 is SGHRS and CDR2 YFSETQ. CDR3 residues: CASSWGGGRNTGELFF. In DNA form, the CDR3 reads TGCGCCAGCAGCTGGGGCGGCGGGCGGAACACCGGGGAGCTGTTTTTT.

The V gene is TRBV5-6, the J gene TRBJ1-3; weak D call: TRBD1 (6 bases). The germline V gene encodes CDR1 SGHDT and CDR2 YYEEEE. Trimming shortened V by 3 bases and J by 0 bases, and 10 bases separated the two germline ends. The CDR3 has 15 amino acids. The CDR3 sequence: CASSSTGLSGNTIYF. The CDR3 bases are TGTGCCAGCAGCTCTACAGGGCTCTCTGGAAACACCATATATTTT.

V usage is TRBV5-1 and J usage is TRBJ1-2; possible D gene TRBD1, 6 bases. Trimming removed 4 bases from V and 4 bases from J, with 14 bases in between. Germline V CDR1 and CDR2: SGHRS, YFSETQ. This CDR3 is built from 14 residues. CDR3 protein: CASSRDTRTYGYTF. Written as DNA, the CDR3 is TGCGCCAGCAGCAGGGACACCCGGACCTATGGCTACACCTTC.

The rearrangement joins TRBV4-1 to TRBJ2-7, with 7 bases that match TRBD2. V gave up 4 bases and J gave up 0 bases; unmatched junction bases: 6. Germline loops: CDR1 MGHRA, CDR2 YSYEKL. The CDR3 consists of 15 residues. This CDR3 reads CASSRTGGSSYEQYF. The DNA of the CDR3 is TGCGCCAGCAGCCGGACCGGGGGGAGCTCCTACGAGCAGTACTTC.

This rearrangement joins TRBV19 to TRBJ2-7; 10 nucleotides align to TRBD1. V shed 10 bases, J shed 6 bases, and the junction held 12 bases outside the gene matches. The CDR3 has 14 residues. Germline CDR1 LNHDA, CDR2 SQIVND (reference sequence). The DNA of the CDR3 is TGTGCCACCCTTTACTCCGGGACAGGGGCCGAGCAGTACTTC. Translating it yields CATLYSGTGAEQYF.

The gene calls are TRBV13 and TRBJ2-3; the D gene is possibly TRBD1 (6 bases). The CDR3 contains 15 residues. Germline loops: CDR1 PRHDT, CDR2 FYEKMQ (reference sequence). Trimming removed 4 bases at V and 7 bases at J, with 18 bases between. CDR3 sequence reads: CASSYQAGELYTQYF. The CDR3, as DNA: TGTGCCAGCAGCTACCAAGCAGGGGAATTATATACGCAGTATTTT. The full variable domain, in which reference TRBV13 and TRBJ2-3 provide the parts outside the CDR3, is AAGVIQSPRHLIKEKRETATLKCYPIPRHDTVYWYQQGPGQDPQFLISFYEKMQSDKGSIPDRFSAQQFSDYHSELNMSSLELGDSALYFCASSYQAGELYTQYFGPGTRLTVL.

The chain carries TRBV5-6 and TRBJ1-1; TRBD1 might be the D (6 bases). The CDR3 contains 14 residues. Germline CDR1 reads SGHDT; CDR2 reads YYEEEE. V lost 4 bases and J 2 bases, leaving 12 bases between the germline ends. This CDR3 is CASSATGTNTEAFF. In DNA, the CDR3 is TGTGCCAGCAGCGCCACAGGGACCAACACTGAAGCTTTCTTT.

The CDR3 DNA is TGTGCCAGCAGCCCGTTGAAGTCGGCTAGCGGGAGTATTTACGAGCAGTACTTC. Translating gives CASSPLKSASGSIYEQYF. The chain combines TRBV7-9 with TRBJ2-7, with 10 bases matching TRBD2. The CDR3 has 18 residues. Germline values: CDR1 SEHNR, CDR2 FQNEAQ (reference sequence). Trimming removed 5 bases from V and 4 bases from J; junction bases left unmatched: 17.

This clone has only one observation. The chain employs TRBV2 and TRBJ2-3, with D unclear. In germline, CDR1 is SNHLY, CDR2 FYNNEI. This CDR3 is 13 amino acids long. Trimming removed 2 bases at V and 4 bases at J, with 7 bases between. CDR3 coding DNA: TGTGCCAGCAGTGAAAGCGATTCAGATACGCAGTATTTT. It encodes CASSESDSDTQYF. Variable domain in full (rest from reference TRBV2 and TRBJ2-3): EPEVTQTPSHQVTQMGQEVILRCVPISNHLYFYWYRQILGQKVEFLVSFYNNEISEKSEIFDDQFSVERPDGSNFTLKIRSTKLEDSAMYFCASSESDSDTQYFGPGTRLTVL.

The chain links TRBV6-5 to TRBJ1-1, with D possibly being TRBD1 (6 bases). Germline loops: CDR1 MNHEY, CDR2 SVGAGI. This CDR3 comprises 16 residues. The ends were cut back, 0 bases at V and 1 base at J, with 12 bases in the middle. CDR3 in amino acids: CASSYSRTEANTEAFF. In nucleotides, the CDR3 is TGTGCCAGCAGTTACTCTCGGACAGAGGCGAACACTGAAGCTTTCTTT.

This rearrangement joins TRBV29-1 to TRBJ2-7; no reliable D call. This CDR3 region has 11 residues. V was cut by 4 bases and J by 2 bases, with 6 bases left in between. Germline V gene data show CDR1 as SQVTM and CDR2 as ANQGSEA. The CDR3 spells CSVGHPYEQYF. The CDR3 nucleotides read TGCAGCGTTGGACATCCCTACGAGCAGTACTTC.

V gene TRBV7-2 combines with J gene TRBJ2-7, with D hard to call. The CDR3 contains 13 residues. V was trimmed by 1 base and J by 2 bases, leaving 6 bases between them. Germline lookup yields CDR1 SGHTA and CDR2 FQGNSA. CDR3 amino acids: CASSLGATYEQYF. The CDR3 DNA reads TGTGCCAGCAGCTTAGGGGCAACCTACGAGCAGTACTTC.

This clone was recorded at least ten times. The V and J genes are TRBV2 and TRBJ1-1, with unresolved D. The germline CDR1 and CDR2 sequences are SNHLY and FYNNEI. Trimming cost V 6 bases and J 1 base, with 12 bases left between them. The CDR3 is 14 amino acids. The CDR3 protein is CASRESRQNTEAFF. DNA of the CDR3: TGTGCCAGCAGGGAGTCCCGACAGAACACTGAAGCTTTCTTT.

V is TRBV4-3 and J is TRBJ2-2; D is unresolved. Trimming stripped 0 bases from V and 2 bases from J, with 7 bases between. This CDR3 has 15 amino acids. Germline V CDR1 and CDR2: LGHNA, YSLEER. The CDR3 DNA follows: TGCGCCAGCAGCCAAGATGAAGATAACACCGGGGAGCTGTTTTTT. This encodes CASSQDEDNTGELFF.

The chain joins TRBV29-1 to TRBJ2-3, with D possibly being TRBD2 (6 bases). Trimming left V 3 bases short and J 1 base short, with 11 bases between. In germline, CDR1 is SQVTM, CDR2 ANQGSEA. There are 14 residues in the CDR3. The CDR3 is CSVEMTRGTDTQYF. The CDR3 coding sequence is TGCAGCGTTGAGATGACTAGGGGCACAGATACGCAGTATTTT.

The J gene is TRBJ1-1, the V gene TRBV5-4; D possibly corresponds to TRBD1 (6 bases). Germline CDR1 is SGHNT and CDR2 is YYREEE (reference sequence). The length of the CDR3 is 14 residues. Trimming removed 5 bases at V and 0 bases at J, with 11 bases between. The CDR3 DNA sequence: TGTGCCAGCAGATCAGGACAGTTGAACACTGAAGCTTTCTTT. Its translation: CASRSGQLNTEAFF.

The gene calls are TRBV2 and TRBJ2-5; D gene ambiguous. The CDR3 has 14 residues. The germline V and J ends were trimmed by 4 bases and 5 bases, with 14 bases remaining between them. Per germline, CDR1 SNHLY and CDR2 FYNNEI. CDR3 residues: CASSGGPNSETQYF. The DNA of the CDR3 is TGTGCCAGCAGTGGGGGTCCGAACTCGGAGACCCAGTACTTC.

CDR3 nucleotide sequence: TGCGCCAGCAGCCCGACAGGGAATCGGGCGGATGAGCAGTTCTTC. Amino acids: CASSPTGNRADEQFF. J is TRBJ2-1 and V is TRBV5-1; 7 bases fit TRBD1. Per the germline V gene, CDR1 is SGHRS and CDR2 is YFSETQ. The CDR3 has 15 amino acids. V trimming: 4 bases; J trimming: 8 bases; junction bases outside the gene matches: 12.

This clone showed up just once. The chain employs TRBV19 and TRBJ2-7, with a tentative D call TRBD1 (6 bases). The germline V gene encodes CDR1 LNHDA and CDR2 SQIVND (reference sequence). V lost 6 bases and J lost 1, with 10 bases in between. This CDR3 is built from 13 residues. The CDR3 DNA follows: TGTGCCAGTAGCGTTGGGACATCCTACGAGCAGTACTTC. It codes for CASSVGTSYEQYF.

The genes are TRBV5-5 and TRBJ2-3; D perhaps matches TRBD2 (6 bases). This CDR3 is 15 amino acids long. The germline CDR1 and CDR2 sequences are SGHKS and YYEKEE (reference sequence). V was shortened by 5 bases and J by 0 bases, with 13 bases between the two germline ends. CDR3 in amino acids: CASSYGGMSTDTQYF. CDR3 DNA: TGTGCCAGCAGTTATGGGGGGATGAGCACAGATACGCAGTATTTT.

The chain couples TRBV30 to TRBJ2-3; 8 bases match TRBD2. Germline-derived CDR1 and CDR2 are GTSNPN and SVGIG (reference sequence). There are 20 residues in the CDR3. Trimming removed 0 bases from V and 2 bases from J; junction bases left unmatched: 19. This chain's CDR3 is CAWSVIRGRGLGIFTDTQYF. CDR3 in DNA: TGTGCCTGGAGTGTAATCAGGGGAAGGGGACTAGGGATTTTCACAGATACGCAGTATTTT.

The V and J genes are TRBV6-4 and TRBJ2-1; 9 bases are a match to TRBD2. V lost 6 bases to trimming and J lost 7 bases; unmatched junction nucleotides: 10. Germline CDR1 reads MRHNA; CDR2 reads SNTAGT. This CDR3 spans 15 amino acids. CDR3 loop: CASSRIAGVRNEQFF. The CDR3 nucleotides read TGTGCCAGCAGCAGGATAGCGGGAGTAAGGAATGAGCAGTTCTTC.

The chain links TRBV6-4 to TRBJ2-7; D possibly uses TRBD1 or TRBD2 (5 bases each). The germline V gene encodes CDR1 MRHNA and CDR2 SNTAGT. The CDR3 totals 15 residues. Trimming left V 3 bases short and J 3 bases short, with 15 bases between. In DNA, the CDR3 is TGTGCCAGCAGTGATCAACACAGGAGGCGCTACGAGCAGTACTTC. Protein sequence: CASSDQHRRRYEQYF.

This clone was recorded once. J is TRBJ2-2 and V is TRBV5-1; 9 bases fit TRBD2. CDR1 and CDR2 from the germline V gene are SGHRS and YFSETQ. The CDR3 extends over 16 amino acids. Trimming cost V 4 bases and J 5 bases; bases outside gene matches: 9. Here the CDR3 DNA reads TGCGCCAGCAGCACTAGCGGGCCCCCGGAGACCGGGGAGCTGTTTTTT. Translating it yields CASSTSGPPETGELFF.